The rows below give T cell receptor beta chains drawn from one sample of a study of Graves' ophthalmopathy and Graves' hyperthyroidism. TCRdb reanalysed the multiplex PCR reads using MiXCR and keeps one entry per CDR3 protein. The sample yields a few hundred thousand distinct CDR3 sequences, roughly 17% seen once. Sequences were obtained from peripheral blood. Receptor source: an adult woman with stable Graves' hyperthyroidism. Both conserved end residues are part of each CDR3. Fields, in order: J gene, clone size, D gene, V gene, CDR3 DNA, CDR3 protein. D genes are given only for firm matches. The size of a clone is reported for some rows only, either as once, few or many, or as a class for expanded clones.

>TRBJ1-5|many|TRBD1|TRBV12-3/TRBV12-4
TGTGCCAGCTACAGGGGGCCATCAGGGCCCCAGCATTTT
CASYRGPSGPQHF
>TRBJ2-5|many|-|TRBV20-1
TGCAGTGCTAGGAGGGAGACTGCTCAAGAGACCCAGTACTTC
CSARRETAQETQYF
>TRBJ2-7|many|TRBD2|TRBV19
TGTGCCAGTAGTATAAAAGCGGGAGTCGTCGAGCAGTACTTC
CASSIKAGVVEQYF
>TRBJ1-6|many|TRBD1|TRBV28
TGTGCCAGCAGTTCGCCGGGGACAGGGGGAAGCTCCTATAATTCACCCCTCCACTTT
CASSSPGTGGSSYNSPLHF
>TRBJ1-1|many|-|TRBV6-1
TGTGCCAGCAGCACTTACACTGAAGCTTTCTTT
CASSTYTEAFF
>TRBJ2-7|-|-|TRBV12-3/TRBV12-4
TGTGCCAGCAGTTCCAATTGGGACAAGGGATACGAGCAGTACTTC
CASSSNWDKGYEQYF
>TRBJ2-7|many|TRBD2|TRBV5-1
TGCGCCAGCAGCTTGGTGTCTAGCGGGAGTATCGAGCAGTACTTC
CASSLVSSGSIEQYF
>TRBJ2-7|many|TRBD1|TRBV3-1
TGTGCCAGCAGCCAGGCCGGGACAGGAGACTACGAGCAGTACTTC
CASSQAGTGDYEQYF
>TRBJ1-1|many|TRBD1|TRBV6-1
TGTGCCAGCAGTGCGACAGGGTACACTGAAGCTTTCTTT
CASSATGYTEAFF
>TRBJ1-2|many|-|TRBV28
TGTGCCAGCAGTTTGGGAACAGGGAGGACCTATGGCTACACCTTC
CASSLGTGRTYGYTF
>TRBJ2-7|many|TRBD1|TRBV7-9
TGTGCCAGCAGCTACGCCGGACAGGGTGACTACGAGCAGTACTTC
CASSYAGQGDYEQYF
>TRBJ2-2|many|-|TRBV5-1
TGCGCCAGCACTATGGGTACGAACACCGGGGAGCTGTTTTTT
CASTMGTNTGELFF
>TRBJ1-1|many|TRBD1|TRBV27
TGTGCCAGCAGCCACAGGGGAGGAAACACTGAAGCTTTCTTT
CASSHRGGNTEAFF
>TRBJ2-5|many|TRBD2|TRBV28
TGTGCCAGCAGTTTGATTAGCGGGAGCGACGAGACCCAGTACTTC
CASSLISGSDETQYF
>TRBJ2-5|-|TRBD2|TRBV28
TGTGCCAGCAGACTAGCGGGAACAGAGACCCAGTACTTC
CASRLAGTETQYF
>TRBJ2-2|many|TRBD1|TRBV6-1
TGTGCCAGCAGGGCCGGGACAGGGGGCACCGGGGAGCTGTTTTTT
CASRAGTGGTGELFF
>TRBJ1-3|many|TRBD1|TRBV12-3/TRBV12-4
TGTGCCAGCAGTGGGGGACAGGGGACGGGGGGAAACACCATATATTTT
CASSGGQGTGGNTIYF
>TRBJ1-1|many|TRBD1|TRBV20-1
TGCAGTGCTAGAGAGACAGGGGCGCAGAACACTGAAGCTTTCTTT
CSARETGAQNTEAFF
>TRBJ2-2|many|-|TRBV7-2
TGTGCCAGCAGCGTCCGGGCCGCTAAGAACACCGGGGAGCTGTTTTTT
CASSVRAAKNTGELFF
>TRBJ2-7|many|-|TRBV28
TGTGCCAGCAGTTTGTCAGTACCCTACGAGCAGTACTTC
CASSLSVPYEQYF
>TRBJ1-3|many|-|TRBV28
TGTGCCAGCACCAATTTTGGTTCCGCCAGCTCTGGAAACACCATATATTTT
CASTNFGSASSGNTIYF
>TRBJ2-2|many|-|TRBV20-1
TGCAGTGCTAGGTCGGCAGGGGACACCGGGGAGCTGTTTTTT
CSARSAGDTGELFF
>TRBJ2-4|-|TRBD1|TRBV4-1
TGCGCCAGCAGCCCTGGGACAGTTAAAAACATTCAGTACTTC
CASSPGTVKNIQYF
>TRBJ2-7|many|TRBD1|TRBV6-1
TGTGCCACCGGGACAGGGGGCTACGAGCAGTACTTC
CATGTGGYEQYF
>TRBJ1-2|many|-|TRBV6-1
TGTGCCAGCAGTGAAGTTGCAGACTACTCTTACTATGGCTACACCTTC
CASSEVADYSYYGYTF
>TRBJ1-1|many|-|TRBV28
TGTGCCAGCAGGGGGGGGGGGCTAGAGAACACTGAAGCTTTCTTT
CASRGGGLENTEAFF
>TRBJ1-1|many|TRBD1|TRBV28
TGTGCCAGCACCCTAAACCGGGACAGGGATACAGAGGCTTTCTTT
CASTLNRDRDTEAFF
>TRBJ2-7|many|-|TRBV2
TGTGCCAGCAGTCCCTTCTCCTACGAGCAGTACTTC
CASSPFSYEQYF
>TRBJ2-5|many|-|TRBV29-1
TGCAGCGTTGAACCGGGACCTCAAGAGACCCAGTACTTC
CSVEPGPQETQYF
>TRBJ2-1|many|-|TRBV20-1
TGCAGTGCAACTACCGGGACAAGTTACAATGAGCAGTTCTTC
CSATTGTSYNEQFF
>TRBJ1-5|-|-|TRBV7-8
TGTGCCAGCAGCTTAGAACGAGGGGATCAGCCCAAGCATTTT
CASSLERGDQPKHF
>TRBJ2-7|many|TRBD1|TRBV15
TGTGCCACCAGCAAGGCAGGGGGCTACGAGCAGTACTTC
CATSKAGGYEQYF
>TRBJ1-1|many|-|TRBV20-1
TGCAGTGCTAGAAACGCAGGGAGGGGCACTGAAGCTTTCTTT
CSARNAGRGTEAFF
>TRBJ2-2|-|-|TRBV2
TGTGCCAGCAATATCGGGGAACGGACCGGGGAGCTGTTTTTT
CASNIGERTGELFF
>TRBJ2-7|-|-|TRBV20-1
TGCAGTGCTAGAGTGAGGGACACCCTGAACTACGAGCAGTACTTC
CSARVRDTLNYEQYF
>TRBJ1-2|-|-|TRBV6-5
TGTGCCAGCAGTTACTCTCGGAAGTCCCCCCATGGCTACACCTTC
CASSYSRKSPHGYTF
>TRBJ2-7|few|TRBD2|TRBV4-1
TGCGCCAGCAGCCAAGAATGGTTAGCGGGAGAGATTTACGAGCAGTACTTC
CASSQEWLAGEIYEQYF
>TRBJ1-2|many|TRBD1|TRBV30
TGTGCCTGGAATCCAGGGGGCGGTGGCTACACCTTC
CAWNPGGGGYTF
>TRBJ1-1|many|-|TRBV27
TGTGCCAGCAGTGCACAGGGAGTGAACACTGAAGCTTTCTTT
CASSAQGVNTEAFF
>TRBJ1-2|many|TRBD1|TRBV2
TGTGCCAGCAGCGGGACAGGGGATGGCTACACCTTC
CASSGTGDGYTF
>TRBJ1-1|many|TRBD1|TRBV6-1
TGTGCCAGCACCCGGGACAGGGCAAGTTACACTGAAGCTTTCTTT
CASTRDRASYTEAFF
>TRBJ2-5|many|-|TRBV27
TGTGCCAGCAGTCCGCGGTTCGGGTATGGAGAGACCCAGTACTTC
CASSPRFGYGETQYF
>TRBJ2-3|many|-|TRBV28
TGTGCCAGCAGTATACAGACTCCCCGCACAGATACGCAGTATTTT
CASSIQTPRTDTQYF
>TRBJ2-5|-|TRBD2|TRBV6-1
TGTGCCAGCAGCTGGACTAGCCGGGGGGGAGAGACCCAGTACTTC
CASSWTSRGGETQYF
>TRBJ2-4|many|-|TRBV6-1
TGTGCCAGCAGTGAAACCGGTCTAGCCAAAAACATTCAGCACTTC
CASSETGLAKNIQHF
>TRBJ1-1|once|-|TRBV7-8
TGTGCCAGCAGCCTGCGGCAGACAAACACTGAAGCTTTCTTT
CASSLRQTNTEAFF
>TRBJ2-3|-|-|TRBV6-2/TRBV6-3
TGTGCCAGCAGTTCCAGGGACCCCACAGATACGCAGTATTTT
CASSSRDPTDTQYF
>TRBJ2-5|many|-|TRBV30
TGTGCCTGGACGGGAGAGAGACAAGAGACCCAGTACTTC
CAWTGERQETQYF
>TRBJ2-5|many|TRBD2|TRBV11-2
TGTGCCAGCAGCTTCGTCCTAGCGGGAGGGCGAGAGACCCAGTACTTC
CASSFVLAGGRETQYF
>TRBJ1-1|many|-|TRBV19
TGTGCCAGTTCGCAACCAGCTTGGGCAGTCGACGAAGCTTTCTTT
CASSQPAWAVDEAFF
>TRBJ1-2|-|-|TRBV7-3
TGTGCCAGCAGCTTAAGTCGAGGAGGCCCCGTCTACACCTTC
CASSLSRGGPVYTF
>TRBJ1-2|many|-|TRBV20-1
TGCAGTGCTAGATATCTGGGGGACTCTGGCTACACCTTC
CSARYLGDSGYTF
>TRBJ1-3|many|TRBD1|TRBV4-1
TGCGCCAGCAGCCAAGAAGGGACAGCTGGAAACACCATATATTTT
CASSQEGTAGNTIYF
>TRBJ2-7|many|TRBD2|TRBV7-2
TGTGCCAGCAGCTCGGCGGGAGGGACCTACGAGCAGTACTTC
CASSSAGGTYEQYF
>TRBJ2-7|few|-|TRBV6-1
TGTGCCAGCAGAGACAGGACCCACTCCTACGAGCAGTACTTC
CASRDRTHSYEQYF
>TRBJ2-4|many|-|TRBV6-2/TRBV6-3
TGTGCCAGCAGTTACTCGAAGGTTGCACAAAACAAAAACATTCAGTACTTC
CASSYSKVAQNKNIQYF